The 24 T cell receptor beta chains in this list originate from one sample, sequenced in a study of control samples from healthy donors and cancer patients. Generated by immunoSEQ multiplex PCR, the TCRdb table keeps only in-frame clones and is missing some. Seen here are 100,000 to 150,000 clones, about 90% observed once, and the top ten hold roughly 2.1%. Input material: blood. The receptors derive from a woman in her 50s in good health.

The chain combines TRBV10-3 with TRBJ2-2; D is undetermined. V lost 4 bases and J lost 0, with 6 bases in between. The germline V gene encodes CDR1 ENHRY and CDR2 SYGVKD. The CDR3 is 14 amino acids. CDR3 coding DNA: TGTGCCATCAGTGGACAAACGAACACCGGGGAGCTGTTTTTT. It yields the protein CAISGQTNTGELFF.

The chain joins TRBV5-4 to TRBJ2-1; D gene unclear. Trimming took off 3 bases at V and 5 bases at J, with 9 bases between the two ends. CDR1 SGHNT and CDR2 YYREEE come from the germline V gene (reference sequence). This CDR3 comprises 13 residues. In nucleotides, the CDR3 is TGTGCCAGCAGCTCAGGACGGAACAATGAGCAGTTCTTC. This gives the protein CASSSGRNNEQFF.

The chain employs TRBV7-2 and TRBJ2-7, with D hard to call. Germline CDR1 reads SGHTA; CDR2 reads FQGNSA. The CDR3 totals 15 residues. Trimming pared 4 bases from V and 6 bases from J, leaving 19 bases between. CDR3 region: CASSSRLTPTAEQYF. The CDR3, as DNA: TGTGCCAGCAGCTCCCGCCTGACCCCCACTGCCGAGCAGTACTTC.

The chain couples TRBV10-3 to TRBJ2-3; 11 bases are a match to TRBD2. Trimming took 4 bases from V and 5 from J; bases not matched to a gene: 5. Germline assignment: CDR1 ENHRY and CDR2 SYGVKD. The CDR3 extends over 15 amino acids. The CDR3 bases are TGTGCCATCAGTGCCACTAGCGGGGGCCGAGATACGCAGTATTTT. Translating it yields CAISATSGGRDTQYF.

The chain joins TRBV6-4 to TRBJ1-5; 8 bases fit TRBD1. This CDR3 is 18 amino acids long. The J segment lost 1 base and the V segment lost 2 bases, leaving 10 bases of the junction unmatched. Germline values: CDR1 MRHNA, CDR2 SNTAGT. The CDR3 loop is CASSDPDRGMRSNQPQHF. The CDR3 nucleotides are TGTGCCAGCAGTGACCCTGACAGGGGTATGAGGAGCAATCAGCCCCAGCATTTT.

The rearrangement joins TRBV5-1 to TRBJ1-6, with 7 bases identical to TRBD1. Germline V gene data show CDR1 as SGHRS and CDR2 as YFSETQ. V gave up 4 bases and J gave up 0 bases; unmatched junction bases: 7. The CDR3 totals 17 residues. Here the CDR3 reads CASSGDSGSSYNSPLHF. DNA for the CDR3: TGCGCCAGCAGCGGGGACAGCGGGAGCTCCTATAATTCACCCCTCCACTTT.

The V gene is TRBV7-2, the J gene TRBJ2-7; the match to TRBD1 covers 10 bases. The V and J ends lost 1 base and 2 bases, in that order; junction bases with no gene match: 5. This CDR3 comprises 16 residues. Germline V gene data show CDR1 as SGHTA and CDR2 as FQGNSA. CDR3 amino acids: CASSLDVGTGAYEQYF. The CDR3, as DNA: TGTGCCAGCAGCTTAGATGTGGGGACAGGGGCCTACGAGCAGTACTTC.

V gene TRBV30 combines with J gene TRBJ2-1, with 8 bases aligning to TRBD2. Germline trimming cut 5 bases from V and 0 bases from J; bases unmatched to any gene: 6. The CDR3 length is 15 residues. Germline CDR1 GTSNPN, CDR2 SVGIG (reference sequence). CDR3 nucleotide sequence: TGTGCCTGGGAACCCGGGACTAGCTCCTACAATGAGCAGTTCTTC. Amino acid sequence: CAWEPGTSSYNEQFF. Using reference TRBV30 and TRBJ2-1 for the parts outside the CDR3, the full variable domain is SQTIHQWPATLVQPVGSPLSLECTVEGTSNPNLYWYRQAAGRGLQLLFYSVGIGQISSEVPQNLSASRPQDRQFILSSKKLLLSDSGFYLCAWEPGTSSYNEQFFGPGTRLTVL.

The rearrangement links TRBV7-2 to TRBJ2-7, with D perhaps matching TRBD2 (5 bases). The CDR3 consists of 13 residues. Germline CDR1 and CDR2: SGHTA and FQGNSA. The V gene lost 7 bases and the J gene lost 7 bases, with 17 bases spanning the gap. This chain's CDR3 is CASTRSRGGEQYF. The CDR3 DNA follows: TGTGCCAGCACACGCAGCCGAGGCGGGGAGCAGTACTTC.

The CDR3 nucleotides read TGTGCCTGGAGTGTTCAATCTGGGAGCTACACCTTC. It is translated as CAWSVQSGSYTF. V gene TRBV30 combines with J gene TRBJ1-2; D gene unclear. The length of the CDR3 is 12 residues. Deletions cut 0 bases from V and 9 bases from J, with 11 bases between. Germline-derived CDR1 and CDR2 are GTSNPN and SVGIG (reference sequence).

The CDR3 region has the DNA TGTGCCAGCAGTTTAACAGGAATAACCTACGAGCAGTACTTC. Protein sequence: CASSLTGITYEQYF. The J gene is TRBJ2-7, the V gene TRBV28; D is perhaps TRBD1 (5 bases). Germline assignment: CDR1 MDHEN and CDR2 SYDVKM. Trimming cost V 2 bases and J 2 bases, with 10 bases left between them. This CDR3 is built from 14 residues.

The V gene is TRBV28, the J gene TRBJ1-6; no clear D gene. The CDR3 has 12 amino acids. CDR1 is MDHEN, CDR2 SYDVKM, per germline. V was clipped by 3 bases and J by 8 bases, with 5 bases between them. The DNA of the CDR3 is TGTGCCAGCAGTTTCGGGGATTCACCCCTCCACTTT. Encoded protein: CASSFGDSPLHF.

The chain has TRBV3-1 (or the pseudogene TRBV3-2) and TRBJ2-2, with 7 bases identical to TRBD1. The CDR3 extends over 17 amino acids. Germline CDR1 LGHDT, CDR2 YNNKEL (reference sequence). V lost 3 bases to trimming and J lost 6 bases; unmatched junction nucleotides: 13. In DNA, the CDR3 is TGTGCCAGCAGCCATCGAGGGGGCGCCCAGCGGTCCGGGGAGCTGTTTTTT. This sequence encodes CASSHRGGAQRSGELFF.

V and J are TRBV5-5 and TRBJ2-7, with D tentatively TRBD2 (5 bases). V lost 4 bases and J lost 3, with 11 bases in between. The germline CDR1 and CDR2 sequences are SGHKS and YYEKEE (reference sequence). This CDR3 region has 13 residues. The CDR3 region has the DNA TGTGCCAGCAGCGCGTTGGACTTCTACGAGCAGTACTTC. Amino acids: CASSALDFYEQYF.

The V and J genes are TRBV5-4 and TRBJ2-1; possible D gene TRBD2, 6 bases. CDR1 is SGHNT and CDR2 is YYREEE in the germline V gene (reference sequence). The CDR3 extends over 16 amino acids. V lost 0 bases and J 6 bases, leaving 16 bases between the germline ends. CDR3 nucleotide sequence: TGTGCCAGCAGCTTGGGTGGGGGGATAGACCTCAATGAGCAGTTCTTC. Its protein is CASSLGGGIDLNEQFF. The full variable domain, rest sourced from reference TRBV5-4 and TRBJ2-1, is ETGVTQSPTHLIKTRGQQVTLRCSSQSGHNTVSWYQQALGQGPQFIFQYYREEENGRGNFPPRFSGLQFPNYSSELNVNALELDDSALYLCASSLGGGIDLNEQFFGPGTRLTVL.

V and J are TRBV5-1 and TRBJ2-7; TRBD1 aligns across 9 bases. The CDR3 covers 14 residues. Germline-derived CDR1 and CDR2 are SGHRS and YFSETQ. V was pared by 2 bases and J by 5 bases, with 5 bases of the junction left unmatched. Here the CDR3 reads CASSLSTGGDEQYF. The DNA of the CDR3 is TGCGCCAGCAGCTTAAGTACAGGGGGCGACGAGCAGTACTTC.

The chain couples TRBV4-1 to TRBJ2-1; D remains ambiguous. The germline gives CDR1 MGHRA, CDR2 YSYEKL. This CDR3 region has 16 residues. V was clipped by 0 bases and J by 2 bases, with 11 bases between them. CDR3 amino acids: CASSQDVAVAYNEQFF. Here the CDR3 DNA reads TGCGCCAGCAGCCAAGATGTGGCAGTGGCCTACAATGAGCAGTTCTTC.

CDR3 residues: CASSLGRPSGANVLTF. For the CDR3, the DNA is TGTGCCAGTAGTTTGGGTCGGCCCTCTGGGGCCAACGTCCTGACTTTC. The genes are TRBV19 and TRBJ2-6; D ambiguous. Germline-derived CDR1 and CDR2 are LNHDA and SQIVND (reference sequence). The CDR3 is made up of 16 amino acids. The germline V and J ends were trimmed by 5 bases and 0 bases, with 11 bases remaining between them.

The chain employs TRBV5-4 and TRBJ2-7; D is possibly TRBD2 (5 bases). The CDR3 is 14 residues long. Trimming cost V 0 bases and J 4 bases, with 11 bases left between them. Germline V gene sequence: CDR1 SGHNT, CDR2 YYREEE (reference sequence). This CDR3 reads CASSLAVREYEQYF. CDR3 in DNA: TGTGCCAGCAGCTTGGCCGTTCGGGAATACGAGCAGTACTTC.

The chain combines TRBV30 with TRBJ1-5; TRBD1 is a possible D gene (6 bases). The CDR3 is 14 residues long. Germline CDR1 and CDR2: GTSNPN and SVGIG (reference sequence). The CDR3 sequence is CGKKGVNVYQPQHF. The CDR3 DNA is TGTGGAAAGAAGGGGGTTAATGTGTATCAGCCCCAGCATTTT.

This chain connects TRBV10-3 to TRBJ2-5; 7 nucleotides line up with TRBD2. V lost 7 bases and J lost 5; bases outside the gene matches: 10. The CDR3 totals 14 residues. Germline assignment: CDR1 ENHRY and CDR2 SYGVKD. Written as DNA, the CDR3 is TGTGCCATCATTGTTTCGCGGGAGTCGGAGACCCAGTACTTC. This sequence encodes CAIIVSRESETQYF.

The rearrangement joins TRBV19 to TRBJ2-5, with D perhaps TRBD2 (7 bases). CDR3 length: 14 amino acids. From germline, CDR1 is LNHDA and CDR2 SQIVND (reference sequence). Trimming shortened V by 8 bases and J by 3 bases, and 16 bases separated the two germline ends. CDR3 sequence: CASSQGGGKETQYF. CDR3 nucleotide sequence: TGTGCCAGTTCACAAGGGGGAGGGAAAGAGACCCAGTACTTC.

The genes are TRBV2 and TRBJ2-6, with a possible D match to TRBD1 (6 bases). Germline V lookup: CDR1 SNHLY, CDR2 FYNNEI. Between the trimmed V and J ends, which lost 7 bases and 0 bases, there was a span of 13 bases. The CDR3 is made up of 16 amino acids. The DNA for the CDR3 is TGTGCCAGCACGGGGACAATGCCCTCTGGGGCCAACGTCCTGACTTTC. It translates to CASTGTMPSGANVLTF.

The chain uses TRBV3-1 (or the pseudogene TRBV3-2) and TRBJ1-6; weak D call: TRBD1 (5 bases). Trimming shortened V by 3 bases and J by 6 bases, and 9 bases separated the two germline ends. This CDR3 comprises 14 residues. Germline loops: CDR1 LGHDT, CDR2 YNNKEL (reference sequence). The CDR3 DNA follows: TGTGCCAGCAGCCAGGGGGGAGGTAATTCACCCCTCCACTTT. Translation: CASSQGGGNSPLHF.